Here is one T cell receptor beta chain with its context. Original processing notes: Reference gene primer amplification in the assay estimated nucleated cell counts. Produced via immunoSEQ multiplex PCR; TCRdb's table is partial and in-frame only. That table is the source of V, J and clone size, and D and trimming were worked out from the DNA. The table lists roughly 85,000 clones, approximately 90% of them singletons, with 27% in the top ten. This CDR3 has 17 amino acids. Germline values: CDR1 MNHEY, CDR2 SVGEGT. V lost 5 bases and J lost 11; bases outside the gene matches: 19. This entry belongs to a study of blood T cell repertoires in COVID-19. As for the study in general: The United States, Italy and Spain supplied acute and convalescent COVID-19 samples. The analysed material was cDNA or gDNA that came from T cells, B-cell-depleted T cells, or PBMCs.

The chain uses TRBV6-2 or TRBV6-3 and TRBJ1-1; the match to TRBD1 covers 11 bases. The specimen was peripheral blood. This clonotype originated in a man aged 45 to 65 with active or convalescent COVID-19. CDR3 sequence: CASSGLFGTGGSVWAFF. DNA for the CDR3: TGTGCCAGCAGTGGCCTCTTCGGGACAGGGGGTTCGGTATGGGCTTTCTTT.